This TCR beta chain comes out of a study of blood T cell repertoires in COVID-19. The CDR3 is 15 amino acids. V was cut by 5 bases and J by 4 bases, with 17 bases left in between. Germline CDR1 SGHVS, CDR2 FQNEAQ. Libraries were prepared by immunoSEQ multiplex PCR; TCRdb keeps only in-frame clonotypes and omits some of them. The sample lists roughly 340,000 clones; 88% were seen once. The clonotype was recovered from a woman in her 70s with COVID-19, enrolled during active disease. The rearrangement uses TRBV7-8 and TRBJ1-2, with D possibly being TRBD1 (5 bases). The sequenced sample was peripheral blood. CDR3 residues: CASSMGGQGGYGYTF. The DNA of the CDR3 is TGTGCCAGCAGCATGGGAGGTCAGGGAGGCTATGGCTACACCTTC. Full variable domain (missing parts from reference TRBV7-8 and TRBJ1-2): GAGVSQSPRYKVAKRGQDVALRCDPISGHVSLFWYQQALGQGPEFLTYFQNEAQLDKSGLPSDRFFAERPEGSVSTLKIQRTQQEDSAVYLCASSMGGQGGYGYTFGSGTRLTVV.